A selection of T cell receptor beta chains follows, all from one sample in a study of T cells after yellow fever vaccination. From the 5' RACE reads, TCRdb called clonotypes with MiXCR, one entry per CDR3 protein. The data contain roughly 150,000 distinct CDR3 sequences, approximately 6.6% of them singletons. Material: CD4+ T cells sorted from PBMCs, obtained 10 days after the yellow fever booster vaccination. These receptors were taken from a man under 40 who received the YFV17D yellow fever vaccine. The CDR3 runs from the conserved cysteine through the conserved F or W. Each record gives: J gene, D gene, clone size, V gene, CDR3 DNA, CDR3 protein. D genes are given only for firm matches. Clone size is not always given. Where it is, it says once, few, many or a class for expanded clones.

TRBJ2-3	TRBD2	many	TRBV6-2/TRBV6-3	TGTGCCAGCAGCTACAGCGGGGGCACAGATACGCAGTATTTT	CASSYSGGTDTQYF
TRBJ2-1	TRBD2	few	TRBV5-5	TGTGCCAGCAGCTTGGCCAGCGGGAGGGCGAATGAGCAGTTCTTC	CASSLASGRANEQFF
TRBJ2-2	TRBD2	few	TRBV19	TGTGCCAGTAGCTCTAGCGGGAGTCACACCGGGGAGCTGTTTTTT	CASSSSGSHTGELFF
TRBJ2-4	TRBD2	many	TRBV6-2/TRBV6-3	TGTGCCTCCGAACCGGGACTAGCTTCCATTCAGTACTTC	CASEPGLASIQYF
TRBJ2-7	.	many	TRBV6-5	TGTGCCAGCAGTTACTCCGGGCCTTTCCCGGAGCAGTACTTC	CASSYSGPFPEQYF
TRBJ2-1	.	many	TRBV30	TGTGCCTCGGAACAGGGTACCTACAATGAGCAGTTCTTC	CASEQGTYNEQFF
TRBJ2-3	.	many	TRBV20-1	TGCAGTGCTAGTCCGCACAGCACAGATACGCAGTATTTT	CSASPHSTDTQYF
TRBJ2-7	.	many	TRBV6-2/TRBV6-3	TGTGCCAGCAGCCACGTGCAGGGGATGGGGTACGAGCAGTACTTC	CASSHVQGMGYEQYF
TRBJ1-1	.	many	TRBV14	TGTGCCAGCAGCCAGGCCGGGTTGAACACTGAAGCTTTCTTT	CASSQAGLNTEAFF
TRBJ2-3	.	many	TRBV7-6	TGTGCCAGCAGCCCGACCGGGACTGAAACAGATACGCAGTATTTT	CASSPTGTETDTQYF
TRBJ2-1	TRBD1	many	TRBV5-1	TGCGCCAGCAGCCGCGGACAGGGGGGGGATGAGCAGTTCTTC	CASSRGQGGDEQFF
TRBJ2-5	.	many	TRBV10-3	TGTGCCATCAGTGAGTTTGAAGAGACCCAGTACTTC	CAISEFEETQYF
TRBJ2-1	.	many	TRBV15	TGTGCCACCAGCAGAGATTCCGGGCGAACTAATGAGCAGTTCTTC	CATSRDSGRTNEQFF
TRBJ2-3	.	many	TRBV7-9	TGTGCCAGCAGCTTATCGAGGATAGGGACAGATACGCAGTATTTT	CASSLSRIGTDTQYF
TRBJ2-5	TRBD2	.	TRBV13	TGTGCCAGCAGCTTAGCCGGGACTACACGTTTTGAGACCCAGTACTTC	CASSLAGTTRFETQYF
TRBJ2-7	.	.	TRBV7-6	TGTGCCAGCAGCGGACTCAACCCACCGTACGAGCAGTACTTC	CASSGLNPPYEQYF
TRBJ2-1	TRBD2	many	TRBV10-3	TGTGCCATCAGTGAGGGCGGGAGGAGCAATGAGCAGTTCTTC	CAISEGGRSNEQFF
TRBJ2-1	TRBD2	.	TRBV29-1	TGCAGCGTTGACCGGGGGGGGTACAATGAGCAGTTCTTC	CSVDRGGYNEQFF
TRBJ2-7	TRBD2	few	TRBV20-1	TGCTGTGCTACCAAGACTAGCGGGAGGGTGGGGTCCTACGAGCAGTACTTC	CCATKTSGRVGSYEQYF